This TCR beta chain was captured in a study of blood T cell repertoires in COVID-19. Study information: PBMCs, B-cell-depleted T cells, or T cells provided the cDNA or gDNA that made up the material.

In its sample, this clone was seen once. The authors' processing: From reference gene primer amplification, estimates of nucleated cell counts were derived. TCRdb keeps only in-frame clones here, not all; method: immunoSEQ multiplex PCR. V and J calls and clone size are those listed in that table; D and trimming were worked out from the DNA. The sample includes 60,000 to 70,000 clones, less than 90% of them seen just once. This CDR3 spans 14 amino acids. CDR1 is SGHNT and CDR2 is YYREEE in the germline V gene (reference sequence). The V gene end was trimmed by 4 bases and the J gene end by 3 bases; junction bases not matched to a gene: 7.

The sequence was obtained from a man aged 45 to 65 with active COVID-19. The sequenced sample consisted of peripheral blood. The chain employs TRBV5-4 and TRBJ2-7; TRBD1 agrees at 7 bases. CDR3 sequence: CASSPRDRHYEQYF. The CDR3 DNA sequence: TGTGCCAGCAGCCCCCGGGACAGACACTACGAGCAGTACTTC.